This entry lists 8 T cell receptor beta chains sequenced from one sample in a study of blood T cell repertoires in COVID-19. TCRdb's table, derived via immunoSEQ multiplex PCR, lists solely in-frame clones and lacks some. The table lists roughly 220,000 clones, roughly 85% of them singletons. The sequencing input was peripheral blood. These receptors all stem from a man aged 45 to 65 who had recovered from COVID-19.

This chain links TRBV9 with TRBJ2-5; tentative D call: TRBD1 (6 bases). Germline-derived CDR1 and CDR2 are SGDLS and YYNGEE. V lost 4 bases, J lost 2 bases, and 15 bases lay in between. CDR3 length: 15 residues. The DNA for the CDR3 is TGTGCCAGCAGCTCACGGGACATCAAACAAGAGACCCAGTACTTC. It translates to CASSSRDIKQETQYF.

The rearrangement joins TRBV27 to TRBJ1-5, with 9 bases identical to TRBD1. Germline lookup yields CDR1 MNHEY and CDR2 SMNVEV (reference sequence). With 5 bases clipped from V and 0 bases from J, the junction kept 5 bases outside the gene matches. The CDR3 runs to 16 residues. The CDR3 DNA reads as TGTGCCAGCAGTCCACAGGGGGCGCTTAGCAATCAGCCCCAGCATTTT. This encodes CASSPQGALSNQPQHF.

The chain uses TRBV27 and TRBJ1-1, with 7 bases that match TRBD1. V lost 6 bases and J lost 7; bases outside the gene matches: 11. The CDR3 extends over 14 amino acids. In germline, CDR1 is MNHEY, CDR2 SMNVEV (reference sequence). The CDR3 reads CASRLTGTVNEAFF. In DNA form, the CDR3 reads TGTGCCAGCAGACTGACAGGGACGGTTAATGAAGCTTTCTTT.

The gene calls are TRBV24-1 and TRBJ2-3, with no clear D. The CDR3 covers 15 residues. Per the germline V gene, CDR1 is KGHDR and CDR2 is SFDVKD. Trimming removed 4 bases at V and 1 base at J, with 11 bases between. CDR3 in DNA: TGTGCCACCAGTGACAAGTGGGCCGGCACAGATACGCAGTATTTT. Translated, it gives CATSDKWAGTDTQYF.

The chain uses TRBV3-1 (or the pseudogene TRBV3-2) and TRBJ2-7, with D perhaps matching TRBD1 (6 bases). CDR1 and CDR2 from the germline V gene are LGHDT and YNNKEL (reference sequence). V dropped 1 base and J dropped 1 base, with 11 bases sitting between them. The CDR3 runs 15 residues. The CDR3 sequence: CASSQVLRGSYEQYF. CDR3 bases: TGTGCCAGCAGCCAAGTCCTCAGGGGTTCCTACGAGCAGTACTTC.

The rearrangement uses TRBV19 and TRBJ2-5; maybe TRBD1 (6 bases). V was shortened by 9 bases and J by 4 bases, with 12 bases between the two germline ends. The CDR3 covers 12 residues. Germline loops: CDR1 LNHDA, CDR2 SQIVND (reference sequence). The CDR3 protein is CASRQAGETQYF. DNA of the CDR3: TGTGCCAGCAGACAGGCAGGAGAGACCCAGTACTTC.

V gene TRBV7-9 combines with J gene TRBJ2-1; 7 bases are a match to TRBD1. This CDR3 comprises 17 residues. The ends lost 4 bases at V and 6 bases at J; junction bases unmatched: 15. CDR1 SEHNR and CDR2 FQNEAQ come from the germline V gene (reference sequence). The CDR3 DNA reads as TGTGCCAGCAGCTCCCTAGACGCTACCGCAGGGGGCAATGAGCAGTTCTTC. This translates into CASSSLDATAGGNEQFF.

This clone came up once. CDR3 protein: CASSLQSPYEQYF. The CDR3 bases are TGTGCCAGCAGCTTACAGTCACCCTACGAGCAGTACTTC. The chain couples TRBV11-2 to TRBJ2-7; no clear D gene. Trimming left V 2 bases short and J 2 bases short, with 7 bases between. This CDR3 spans 13 amino acids. Germline CDR1 is SGHAT and CDR2 is FQNNGV.